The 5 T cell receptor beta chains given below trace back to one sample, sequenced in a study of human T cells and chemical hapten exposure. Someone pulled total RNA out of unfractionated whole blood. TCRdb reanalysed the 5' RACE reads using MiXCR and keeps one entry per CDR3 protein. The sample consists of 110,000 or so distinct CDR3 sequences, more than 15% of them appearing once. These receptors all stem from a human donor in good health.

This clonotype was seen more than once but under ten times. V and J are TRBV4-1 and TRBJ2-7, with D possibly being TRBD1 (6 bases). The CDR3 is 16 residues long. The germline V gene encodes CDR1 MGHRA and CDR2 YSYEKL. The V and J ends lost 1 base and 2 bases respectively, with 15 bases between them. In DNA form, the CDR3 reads TGCGCCAGCAGCCAAGTCCGGGGCAGGGGCCCCTACGAGCAGTACTTC. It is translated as CASSQVRGRGPYEQYF.

The CDR3 DNA sequence: TGTGCCAGCAGCGAACCGACTAGCGGGGTCCATGAGCAGTTCTTC. Amino acid sequence: CASSEPTSGVHEQFF. This rearrangement joins TRBV9 to TRBJ2-1; TRBD2 agrees at 11 bases. Germline trimming cut 3 bases from V and 8 bases from J; bases unmatched to any gene: 7. The germline V gene has CDR1 SGDLS and CDR2 YYNGEE. CDR3 length equals 15 residues.

The CDR3 here is CASSLRTSGINEQFF. CDR3 coding DNA: TGTGCCAGCAGTTTACGGACTAGCGGAATCAATGAGCAGTTCTTC. The rearrangement uses TRBV12-3 or TRBV12-4 and TRBJ2-1, with 10 positions matching TRBD2. The ends lost 2 bases at V and 6 bases at J; junction bases unmatched: 4. This CDR3 is built from 15 residues.

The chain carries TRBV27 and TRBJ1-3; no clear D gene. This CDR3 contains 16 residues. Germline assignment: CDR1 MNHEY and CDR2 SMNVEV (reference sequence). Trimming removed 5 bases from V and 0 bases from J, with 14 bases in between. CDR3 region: CASSPVPRNSGNTIYF. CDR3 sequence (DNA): TGTGCCAGCAGTCCCGTCCCGAGGAACTCTGGAAACACCATATATTTT.

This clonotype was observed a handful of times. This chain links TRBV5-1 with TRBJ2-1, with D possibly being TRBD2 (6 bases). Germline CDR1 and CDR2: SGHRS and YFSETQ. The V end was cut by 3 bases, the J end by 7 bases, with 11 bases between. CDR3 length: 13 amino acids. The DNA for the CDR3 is TGCGCCAGCAGCTCTTCGGGGGAAAATGAGCAGTTCTTC. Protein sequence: CASSSSGENEQFF.